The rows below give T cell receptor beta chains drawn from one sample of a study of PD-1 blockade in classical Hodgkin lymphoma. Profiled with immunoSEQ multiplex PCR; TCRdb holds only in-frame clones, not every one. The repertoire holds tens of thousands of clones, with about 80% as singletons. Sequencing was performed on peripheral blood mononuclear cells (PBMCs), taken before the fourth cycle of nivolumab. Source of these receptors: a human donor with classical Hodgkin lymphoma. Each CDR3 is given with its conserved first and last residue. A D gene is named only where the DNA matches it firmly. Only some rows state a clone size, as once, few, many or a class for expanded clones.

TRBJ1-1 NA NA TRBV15 CATSRENTEAFF TGTGCCACCAGCAGAGAAAACACTGAAGCTTTCTTT
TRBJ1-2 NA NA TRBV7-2 CASSSYPEGYTF TGTGCCAGCAGCTCCTACCCGGAGGGCTACACCTTC
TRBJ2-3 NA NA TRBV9 CASSVGTNLDTQYF TGTGCCAGCAGCGTCGGGACGAATTTAGATACGCAGTATTTT
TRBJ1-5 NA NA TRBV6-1 CASWDGEYGQPQHF TGTGCCAGCTGGGACGGGGAATATGGTCAGCCCCAGCATTTT
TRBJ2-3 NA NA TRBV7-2 CASSLSLGGGDTQYF TGTGCCAGCAGCTTATCTTTGGGGGGCGGTGATACGCAGTATTTT
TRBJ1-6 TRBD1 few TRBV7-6 CASSPGDSLTSPLHF TGTGCCAGCAGCCCGGGGGACAGTTTGACTTCACCCCTCCACTTT
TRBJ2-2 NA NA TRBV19 CASSIGGRNTGELFF TGTGCCAGTAGTATTGGTGGGAGGAACACCGGGGAGCTGTTTTTT
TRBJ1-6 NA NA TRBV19 CASSISVVGGNSPLHF TGTGCCAGTAGTATTTCAGTGGTAGGGGGGAATTCACCCCTCCACTTT
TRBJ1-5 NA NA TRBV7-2 CASSLSRDQPQHF TGTGCCAGCAGCTTATCCCGGGACCAGCCCCAGCATTTT
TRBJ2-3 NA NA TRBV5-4 CASSLWGARASTDTQYF TGTGCCAGCAGCCTTTGGGGGGCCAGAGCTAGCACAGATACGCAGTATTTT
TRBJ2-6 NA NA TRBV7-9 CASSFTSGANVLTF TGTGCCAGCAGCTTCACCTCTGGGGCCAACGTCCTGACTTTC
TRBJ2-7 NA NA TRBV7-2 CASSLDREGGQYF TGTGCCAGCAGCTTAGACAGGGAGGGGGGGCAGTACTTC
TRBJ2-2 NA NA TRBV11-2 CASSFGAVDTGELFF TGTGCCAGCAGCTTTGGGGCAGTAGACACCGGGGAGCTGTTTTTT
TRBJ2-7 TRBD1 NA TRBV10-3 CAISHGGQGRSYEQYF TGTGCCATCAGCCACGGAGGACAGGGCCGCTCCTACGAGCAGTACTTC
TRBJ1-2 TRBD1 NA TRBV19 CASRPGTDTYGYTF TGTGCCAGTAGACCCGGGACAGATACTTATGGCTACACCTTC
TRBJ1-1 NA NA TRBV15 CATSRDWALTEAFF TGTGCCACCAGCAGAGACTGGGCCCTCACTGAAGCTTTCTTT
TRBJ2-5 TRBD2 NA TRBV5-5 CASSLRGGHETQYF TGTGCCAGCAGCTTGCGCGGGGGGCATGAGACCCAGTACTTC
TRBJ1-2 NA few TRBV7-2 CASMSGYGYTF TGTGCCAGCATGTCAGGGTATGGCTACACCTTC
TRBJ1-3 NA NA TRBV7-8 CASSVGVGNTIYF TGTGCCAGCAGCGTCGGGGTCGGAAACACCATATATTTT
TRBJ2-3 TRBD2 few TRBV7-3 CASSPRGGAVADTQYF TGTGCCAGCAGCCCACGCGGGGGGGCAGTAGCAGATACGCAGTATTTT
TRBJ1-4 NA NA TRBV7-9 CASSFQPTLEKLFF TGTGCCAGCAGCTTCCAGCCTACTCTTGAAAAACTGTTTTTT
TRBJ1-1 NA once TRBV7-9 CASSSTGGRTEAFF TGTGCCAGCAGCTCAACGGGGGGGCGGACTGAAGCTTTCTTT
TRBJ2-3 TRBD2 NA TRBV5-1 CASSPGLAGSTDTQYF TGCGCCAGCAGCCCGGGACTAGCGGGGAGCACAGATACGCAGTATTTT
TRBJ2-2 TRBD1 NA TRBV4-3 CASRPTGQGPNTGELFF TGCGCCAGCAGACCTACCGGACAGGGCCCTAACACCGGGGAGCTGTTTTTT
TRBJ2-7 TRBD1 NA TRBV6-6 CASSSLNRGAYEQYF TGTGCCAGCAGCTCCCTCAACAGGGGAGCCTACGAGCAGTACTTC
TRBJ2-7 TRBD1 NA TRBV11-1 CASSLSGTGFYEQYF TGTGCCAGCAGCCTTTCCGGGACAGGGTTCTACGAGCAGTACTTC
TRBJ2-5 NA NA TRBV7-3 CASSLGPIETQYF TGTGCCAGCAGCTTAGGCCCGATAGAGACCCAGTACTTC
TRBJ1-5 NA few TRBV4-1 CASSLREQINQPQHF TGCGCCAGCAGCCTGCGGGAACAGATCAATCAGCCCCAGCATTTT
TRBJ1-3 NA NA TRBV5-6 CASSSGTRGNTIYF TGTGCCAGCAGCTCGGGGACGAGGGGAAACACCATATATTTT
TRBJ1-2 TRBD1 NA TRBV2 CATTGQNNYGYTF TGTGCCACCACGGGACAGAACAACTATGGCTACACCTTC
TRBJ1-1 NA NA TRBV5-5 CASSLGSSEAFF TGTGCCAGCAGCTTGGGCTCTTCTGAAGCTTTCTTT
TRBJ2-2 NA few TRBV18 CASSPKDNYLNTGELFF TGTGCCAGCTCACCGAAGGACAATTACCTCAACACCGGGGAGCTGTTTTTT
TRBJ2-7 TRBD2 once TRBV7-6 CASSRLAGGREQYF TGTGCCAGCAGCCGGCTAGCGGGGGGGCGCGAGCAGTACTTC
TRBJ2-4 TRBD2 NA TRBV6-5 CASSYGGGGNIQYF TGTGCCAGCAGTTACGGGGGGGGAGGAAACATTCAGTACTTC
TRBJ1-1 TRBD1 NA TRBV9 CASNRDRVNTEAFF TGTGCCAGCAATCGGGACAGGGTAAACACTGAAGCTTTCTTT
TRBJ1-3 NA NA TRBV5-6 CASSLLPGAGGNTIYF TGTGCCAGCAGCTTGCTTCCGGGGGCCGGAGGAAACACCATATATTTT
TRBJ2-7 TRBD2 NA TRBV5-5 CASSLGLADLTRQYF TGTGCCAGCAGCTTAGGACTAGCAGACCTTACGAGGCAGTACTTC
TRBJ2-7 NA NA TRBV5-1 CASSWGYNFRGDEQYF TGCGCCAGCAGCTGGGGGTATAACTTCCGAGGCGACGAGCAGTACTTC
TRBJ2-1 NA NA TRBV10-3 CAISDGVDEQFF TGTGCCATCAGCGACGGCGTTGATGAGCAGTTCTTC
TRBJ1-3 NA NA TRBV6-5 CASTLSRRSGNTIYF TGTGCCAGCACCCTCTCAAGGCGCTCTGGAAACACCATATATTTT
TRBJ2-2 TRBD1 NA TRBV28 CASSLFWGQAKVIPTGELFF TGTGCCAGCAGTTTATTCTGGGGACAGGCAAAAGTAATACCAACCGGGGAGCTGTTTTTT
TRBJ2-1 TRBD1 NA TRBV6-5 CASRTGAYNEQFF TGTGCCAGCCGGACAGGGGCATACAATGAGCAGTTCTTC
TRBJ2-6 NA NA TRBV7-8 CASSLNVRASGANVLTF TGTGCCAGCAGCTTAAATGTGAGGGCCTCTGGGGCCAACGTCCTGACTTTC
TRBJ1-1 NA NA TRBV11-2 CASSLEPAMNTEAFF TGTGCCAGCAGCTTAGAACCAGCAATGAACACTGAAGCTTTCTTT
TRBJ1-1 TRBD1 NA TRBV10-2 CASRATGDAFF TGCGCCAGCAGGGCTACAGGGGACGCTTTCTTT
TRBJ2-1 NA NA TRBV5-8 CASSSGTEYNNEQFF TGTGCCAGCAGCTCGGGGACGGAGTATAACAATGAGCAGTTCTTC
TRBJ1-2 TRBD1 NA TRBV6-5 CASSYRTGDYGYTF TGTGCCAGCAGTTACCGGACAGGGGACTATGGCTACACCTTC
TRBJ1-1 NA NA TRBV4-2 CASSQAARNTEAFF TGTGCCAGCAGCCAAGCCGCCAGGAACACTGAAGCTTTCTTT